These 11 T cell receptor beta chains were sequenced from one sample in a study of CD4+ T cells in melanoma. The protocol was immunoSEQ multiplex PCR, while the TCRdb copy is restricted to in-frame clones and leaves out a portion. The sample includes roughly 110,000 clones, about 90% of them seen just once. Source material: peripheral blood. The receptor source for this set is a human donor with melanoma.

The chain recombines TRBV7-2 with TRBJ2-3; the D gene is possibly TRBD2 (6 bases). V dropped 1 base and J dropped 1 base, with 12 bases sitting between them. The CDR3 is 16 amino acids. From germline, CDR1 is SGHTA and CDR2 FQGNSA. In DNA, the CDR3 is TGTGCCAGCAGCTTAGGTGGCGGGATGGGCACAGATACGCAGTATTTT. It specifies CASSLGGGMGTDTQYF.

V gene TRBV6-1 combines with J gene TRBJ2-7; D is undetermined. The germline V and J ends were trimmed by 8 bases and 3 bases, with 17 bases remaining between them. Germline CDR1 is MNHNS and CDR2 is SASEGT. The CDR3 is 14 residues long. The CDR3 region is CASEFAGKYYEQYF. The CDR3 DNA follows: TGTGCCAGCGAGTTTGCCGGCAAGTACTACGAGCAGTACTTC.

In DNA form, the CDR3 reads TGTGCCAGCAGCCAGCACGGGGAGAACACCGGGGAGCTGTTTTTT. It yields the protein CASSQHGENTGELFF. The J gene is TRBJ2-2, the V gene TRBV7-2; TRBD2 might be the D (5 bases). CDR3 size: 15 residues. Trimming cost V 5 bases and J 1 base, with 11 bases left between them. Germline V gives CDR1 SGHTA, CDR2 FQGNSA.

J is TRBJ2-1 and V is TRBV7-2; a possible D gene is TRBD2 (5 bases). V lost 7 bases, J lost 0 bases, and 16 bases lay in between. Germline V lookup: CDR1 SGHTA, CDR2 FQGNSA. The CDR3 extends over 16 amino acids. CDR3 sequence (DNA): TGTGCCAGCACGCCCCTGGGCGGGTACTCCTACAATGAGCAGTTCTTC. Its protein is CASTPLGGYSYNEQFF.

V is TRBV4-2 and J is TRBJ1-3, with TRBD1 as a possible D gene (6 bases). The CDR3 is 16 amino acids. Trimming stripped 5 bases from V and 2 bases from J, with 16 bases between. Germline CDR1 is LGHNA and CDR2 is YNFKEQ. The CDR3 DNA follows: TGTGCCAGCAGCTTATTTCAGGGGTTGGCTGGAAACACCATATATTTT. Its protein is CASSLFQGLAGNTIYF.

The chain couples TRBV11-2 to TRBJ2-7; maybe TRBD1 (6 bases). CDR1 and CDR2 (germline): SGHAT, FQNNGV. The length of the CDR3 is 13 residues. The V end lost 0 bases, the J end lost 6 bases, and 9 bases lay between the germline ends. CDR3 sequence reads: CASSLDRGVEQYF. CDR3 DNA: TGTGCCAGCAGCTTAGACAGGGGTGTCGAGCAGTACTTC. Looking up the rest from reference TRBV11-2 and TRBJ2-7 gives the full variable domain: EAGVAQSPRYKIIEKRQSVAFWCNPISGHATLYWYQQILGQGPKLLIQFQNNGVVDDSQLPKDRFSAERLKGVDSTLKIQPAKLEDSAVYLCASSLDRGVEQYFGPGTRLTVT.

The chain recombines TRBV18 with TRBJ2-5, with a weak D call TRBD1 (6 bases). CDR1 KGHSH and CDR2 LQKENI come from the germline V gene. The length of the CDR3 is 15 residues. V shed 3 bases and J shed 2 bases, with 13 bases lying between them. The CDR3, as DNA: TGTGCCAGCTCACCCCAGTGGACAGCGCAAGAGACCCAGTACTTC. This gives the protein CASSPQWTAQETQYF.

The chain joins TRBV7-2 to TRBJ2-7; D is possibly TRBD2 (5 bases). V lost 5 bases to trimming and J lost 9 bases, with 20 bases between them. Germline loops: CDR1 SGHTA, CDR2 FQGNSA. This CDR3 has 14 residues. The CDR3 spells CASSPGAPLEGQYF. In DNA form, the CDR3 reads TGTGCCAGCAGCCCGGGCGCTCCTCTCGAGGGGCAGTACTTC.

The V and J genes are TRBV7-3 and TRBJ2-1; D ambiguous. Trimming shortened V by 3 bases and J by 5 bases, and 8 bases separated the two germline ends. This CDR3 comprises 13 residues. Germline V gives CDR1 SGHTA, CDR2 FQGTGA. The CDR3 loop is CASSFGPNNEQFF. In DNA form, the CDR3 reads TGTGCCAGCAGCTTTGGTCCGAACAATGAGCAGTTCTTC.

J is TRBJ1-2 and V is TRBV4-2, with D possibly being TRBD1 (5 bases). Per the germline V gene, CDR1 is LGHNA and CDR2 is YNFKEQ. The length of the CDR3 is 15 residues. Between the trimmed V and J ends, which lost 1 base and 1 base, there was a span of 10 bases. The CDR3, as DNA: TGTGCCAGCAGCCAAGTTGGGGGAAATAACTATGGCTACACCTTC. It codes for CASSQVGGNNYGYTF.

The chain couples TRBV11-2 to TRBJ2-4; no reliable D call. Germline V CDR1 and CDR2: SGHAT, FQNNGV. This CDR3 has 12 amino acids. Trimming shortened V by 3 bases and J by 15 bases, and 15 bases separated the two germline ends. The CDR3 bases are TGTGCCAGCAGCTTTTCAGGAGAGGTGTGGTACTTC. Translated, it gives CASSFSGEVWYF.